This T cell receptor (beta chain) was sequenced in a study of beta chain features in type 1 diabetes. In the study overall: The study examined about 110,000,000 sorted cells across all samples. Study findings and constraints: Patients with type 1 diabetes carried fewer insertions and had more deletions at their VDJ junctions.

This CDR3 is built from 15 residues. The J segment lost 3 bases and the V segment lost 6 bases, leaving 8 bases of the junction unmatched. Germline V gene lookup returns CDR1 LNHDA and CDR2 SQIVND (reference sequence). cDNA synthesis used the whole RNA isolate, giving expressed TCRB sequences. Repertoires were generated with immunoSEQ multiplex PCR, while TCRdb's copy carries only in-frame clones and drops some. The sample records fewer than 250,000 clones, roughly 15% being singletons. Sorted populations all exceeded 95% purity. As concerns this clone: The antigen is unknown.

Sequencing used naive CD4+ T cells from blood. The V and J genes are TRBV19 and TRBJ2-1; 7 nucleotides agree with TRBD2. This clonotype was sampled from a woman between 40 and 50 years old in good health. The CDR3 region has the DNA TGTGCCAGTAGCCGCCTGGCTAGCGGCTACAATGAGCAGTTCTTC. Amino acids: CASSRLASGYNEQFF.